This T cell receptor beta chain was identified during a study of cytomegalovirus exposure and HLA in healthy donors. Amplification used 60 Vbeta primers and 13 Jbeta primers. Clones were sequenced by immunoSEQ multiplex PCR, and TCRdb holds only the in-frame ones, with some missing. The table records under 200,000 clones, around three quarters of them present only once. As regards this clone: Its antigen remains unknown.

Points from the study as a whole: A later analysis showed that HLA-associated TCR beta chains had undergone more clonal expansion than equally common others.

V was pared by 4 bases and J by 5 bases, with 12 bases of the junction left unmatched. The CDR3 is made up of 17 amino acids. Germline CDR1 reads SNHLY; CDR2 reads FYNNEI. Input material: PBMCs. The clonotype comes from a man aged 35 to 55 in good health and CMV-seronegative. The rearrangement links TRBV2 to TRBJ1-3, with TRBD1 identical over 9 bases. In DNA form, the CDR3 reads TGTGCCAGCAGTGGGCGGACAGGGGAACTTCGACGAAACACCATATATTTT. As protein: CASSGRTGELRRNTIYF.